This section outlines one T cell receptor beta chain sequence together with its context. Its antigen is undetermined. Germline CDR1 is MNHEY and CDR2 is SMNVEV (reference sequence). This CDR3 has 14 amino acids. The germline V and J ends were trimmed by 6 bases and 0 bases, with 10 bases remaining between them. As the sequencing template, cDNA was produced by extracting RNA and reverse transcribing it. The assay was immunoSEQ multiplex PCR, and TCRdb's table has in-frame clones only and misses some. The table has about 110,000 clones, approximately 50% seen once. The data belong to a study of CD8+ T cells in alopecia areata. Notes on the study in general: An increase in clonality over normal scalp was evident in lesional scalp, especially alopecia totalis/universalis.

Alopecia areata patients provided lesional scalp punch biopsies and peripheral blood. The specimen sequenced was NKG2D-low CD8+ T cells sorted from blood. This receptor was taken from a human donor with alopecia areata. The chain has TRBV27 and TRBJ2-3; a weak D match, TRBD1 (5 bases). CDR3 residues: CASSLGVSTDTQYF. For the CDR3, the DNA is TGTGCCAGCAGCCTAGGGGTTAGCACAGATACGCAGTATTTT.